This TCR beta chain was retrieved from a study of blood T cell repertoires in COVID-19. This clone appeared many times. Other DNA sequences within the sample encode an identical CDR3. V lost 3 bases, J lost 7 bases, and 12 bases lay in between. The CDR3 loop spans 14 amino acids. CDR1 and CDR2 (germline): MNHNS, SASEGT. Sequencing was performed with immunoSEQ multiplex PCR; in TCRdb, only in-frame clones are kept and a portion is missing. The sample has about 260,000 clones, around 82% seen once. The sequencing input was peripheral blood. The clonotype comes from a woman between 50 and 59 years old who had recovered from COVID-19. The chain couples TRBV6-1 to TRBJ2-2, with a possible D match to TRBD1 (5 bases). CDR3 in amino acids: CASSDRVRSGELFF. CDR3 in DNA: TGTGCCAGCAGTGACAGGGTTCGGAGCGGGGAGCTGTTTTTT.